This record covers a single T cell receptor (beta chain). No antigen is known for it. The table came from immunoSEQ multiplex PCR; TCRdb's copy has only in-frame clones and leaves some out. The repertoire includes 110,000 or so clones, approximately 90% of them detected once, and roughly 0.63% sits in the top ten. The CDR3 has 14 residues. V was clipped by 5 bases and J by 1 base; unmatched bases: 3. Germline values: CDR1 MNHNS, CDR2 SASEGT. The data derive from a study of Tregs in tolerant kidney transplant recipients. Study-level results: The most relevant donor-specific Treg TCRbeta repertoire apparently came from expansion with activated donor B cells.

The sample consisted of CD4+ T cells from blood. This clonotype was sampled from a human donor in good health. The rearrangement uses TRBV6-1 and TRBJ1-1, with 8 bases lining up with TRBD1. The CDR3 DNA reads TGTGCCAGCAGTCGACAGGGGCCGAACACTGAAGCTTTCTTT. Residues: CASSRQGPNTEAFF.